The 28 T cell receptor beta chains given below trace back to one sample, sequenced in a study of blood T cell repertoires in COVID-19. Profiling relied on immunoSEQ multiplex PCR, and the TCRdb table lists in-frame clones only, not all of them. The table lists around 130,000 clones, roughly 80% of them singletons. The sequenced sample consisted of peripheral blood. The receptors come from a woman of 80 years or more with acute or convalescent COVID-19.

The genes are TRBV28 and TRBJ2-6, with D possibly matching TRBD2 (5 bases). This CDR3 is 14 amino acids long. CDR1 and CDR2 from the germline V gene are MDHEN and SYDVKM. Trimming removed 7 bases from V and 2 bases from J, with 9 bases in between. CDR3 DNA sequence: TGTGCCAGCATCGGGGTCCCTGGGGCCAACGTCCTGACTTTC. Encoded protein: CASIGVPGANVLTF.

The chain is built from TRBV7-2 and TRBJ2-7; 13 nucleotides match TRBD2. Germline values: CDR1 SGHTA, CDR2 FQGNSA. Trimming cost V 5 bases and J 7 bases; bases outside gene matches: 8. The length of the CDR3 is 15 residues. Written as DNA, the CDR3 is TGTGCCAGCAGCACTCGACTAGCGGGAGGTGGGGAGCAGTACTTC. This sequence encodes CASSTRLAGGGEQYF.

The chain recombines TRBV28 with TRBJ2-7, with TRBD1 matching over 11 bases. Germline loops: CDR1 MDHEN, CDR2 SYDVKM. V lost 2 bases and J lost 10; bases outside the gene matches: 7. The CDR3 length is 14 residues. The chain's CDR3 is CASSLLGQGAEQYF. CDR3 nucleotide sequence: TGTGCCAGCAGTTTACTAGGACAGGGGGCTGAACAGTACTTC.

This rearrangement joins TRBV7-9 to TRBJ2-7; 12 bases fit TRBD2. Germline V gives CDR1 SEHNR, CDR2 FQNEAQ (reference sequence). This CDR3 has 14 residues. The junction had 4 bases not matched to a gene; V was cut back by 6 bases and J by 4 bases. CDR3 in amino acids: CASRTTSGRYEQYF. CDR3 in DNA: TGTGCCAGCAGAACGACTAGCGGGAGATACGAGCAGTACTTC.

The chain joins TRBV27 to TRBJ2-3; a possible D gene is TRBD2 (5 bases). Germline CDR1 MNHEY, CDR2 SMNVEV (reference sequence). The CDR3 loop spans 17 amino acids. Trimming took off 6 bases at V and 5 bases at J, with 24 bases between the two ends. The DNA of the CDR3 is TGTGCCAGCAGCCCTCGGGGTCGGCGCGACTCCCGAGATACGCAGTATTTT. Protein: CASSPRGRRDSRDTQYF.

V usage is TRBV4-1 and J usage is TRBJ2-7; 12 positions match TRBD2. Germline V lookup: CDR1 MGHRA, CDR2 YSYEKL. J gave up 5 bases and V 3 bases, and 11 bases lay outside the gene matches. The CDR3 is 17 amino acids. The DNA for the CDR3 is TGCGCCAGCAGCCAGGGTTACTTACTAGCGGGGGGTGACGAGCAGTACTTC. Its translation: CASSQGYLLAGGDEQYF.

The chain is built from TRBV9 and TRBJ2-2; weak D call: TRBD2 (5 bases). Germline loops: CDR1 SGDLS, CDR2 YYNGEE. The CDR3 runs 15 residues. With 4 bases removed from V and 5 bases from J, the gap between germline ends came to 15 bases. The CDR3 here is CASSQNPGGTGELFF. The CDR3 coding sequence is TGTGCCAGCAGCCAGAACCCCGGCGGGACCGGGGAGCTGTTTTTT.

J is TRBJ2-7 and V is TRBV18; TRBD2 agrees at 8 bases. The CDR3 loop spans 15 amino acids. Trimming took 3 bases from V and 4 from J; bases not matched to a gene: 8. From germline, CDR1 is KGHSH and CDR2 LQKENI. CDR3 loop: CASSPWTSGSYEQYF. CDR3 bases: TGTGCCAGCTCACCTTGGACAAGCGGGAGTTACGAGCAGTACTTC.

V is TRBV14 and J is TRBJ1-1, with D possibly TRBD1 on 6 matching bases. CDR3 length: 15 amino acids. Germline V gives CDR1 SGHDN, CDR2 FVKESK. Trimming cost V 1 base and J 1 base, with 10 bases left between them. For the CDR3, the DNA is TGTGCCAGCAGCCAAGTAGCCAGGGGGAACACTGAAGCTTTCTTT. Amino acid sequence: CASSQVARGNTEAFF.

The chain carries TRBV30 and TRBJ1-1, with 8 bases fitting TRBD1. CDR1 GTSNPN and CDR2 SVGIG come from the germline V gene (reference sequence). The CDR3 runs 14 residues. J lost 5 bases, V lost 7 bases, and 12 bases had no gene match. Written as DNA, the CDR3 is TGTGCCTTACACGCGGACAGGGTATATACTGAAGCTTTCTTT. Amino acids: CALHADRVYTEAFF.

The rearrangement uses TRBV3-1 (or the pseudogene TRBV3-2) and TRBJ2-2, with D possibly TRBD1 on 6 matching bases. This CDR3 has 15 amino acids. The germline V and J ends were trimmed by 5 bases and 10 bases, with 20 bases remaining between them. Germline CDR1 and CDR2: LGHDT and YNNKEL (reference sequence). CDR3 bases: TGTGCCAGCAGCTCAACACACTTAGGGGGTCTGGAGCTGTTTTTT. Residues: CASSSTHLGGLELFF.

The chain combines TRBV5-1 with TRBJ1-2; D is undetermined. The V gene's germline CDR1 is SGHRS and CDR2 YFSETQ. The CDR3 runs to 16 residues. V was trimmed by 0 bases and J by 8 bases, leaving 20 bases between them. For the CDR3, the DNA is TGCGCCAGCAGCTTGGGCGTGGACGGAGGACTTGGGGGCTACACCTTC. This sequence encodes CASSLGVDGGLGGYTF.

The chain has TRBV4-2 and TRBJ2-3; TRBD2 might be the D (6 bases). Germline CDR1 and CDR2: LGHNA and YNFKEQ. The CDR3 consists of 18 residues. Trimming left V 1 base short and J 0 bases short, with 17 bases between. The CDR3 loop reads CASSQALLASASTDTQYF. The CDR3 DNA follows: TGTGCCAGCAGCCAAGCACTTCTAGCGAGCGCTAGCACAGATACGCAGTATTTT.

In DNA, the CDR3 is TGTGCCAGCAGACCCGGACAGGGTCCATACTCACCCCTCCACTTT. Translation gives CASRPGQGPYSPLHF. This chain connects TRBV7-9 to TRBJ1-6; 8 bases fit TRBD1. CDR1 SEHNR and CDR2 FQNEAQ come from the germline V gene (reference sequence). The V gene end was trimmed by 6 bases and the J gene end by 10 bases; junction bases not matched to a gene: 11. CDR3 length: 15 amino acids.

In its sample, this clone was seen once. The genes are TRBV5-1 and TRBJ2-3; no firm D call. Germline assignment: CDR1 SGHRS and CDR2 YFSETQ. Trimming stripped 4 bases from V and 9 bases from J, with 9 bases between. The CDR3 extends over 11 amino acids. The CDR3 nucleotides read TGCGCCAGCAGCCACAGAGACACGCAGTATTTT. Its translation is CASSHRDTQYF.

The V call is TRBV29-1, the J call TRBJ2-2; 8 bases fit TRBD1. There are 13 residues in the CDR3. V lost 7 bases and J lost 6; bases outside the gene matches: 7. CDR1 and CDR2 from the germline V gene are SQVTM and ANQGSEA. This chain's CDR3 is CSAGQGWAGELFF. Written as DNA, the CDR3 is TGCAGCGCCGGACAGGGTTGGGCCGGGGAGCTGTTTTTT.

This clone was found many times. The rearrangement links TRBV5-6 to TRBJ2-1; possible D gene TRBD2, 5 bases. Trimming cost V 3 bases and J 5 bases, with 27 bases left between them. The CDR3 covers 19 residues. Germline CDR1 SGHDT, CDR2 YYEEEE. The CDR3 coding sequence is TGTGCCAGCAGCTCCCACACGAATCTAACTAGGTGGGGTAACAATGAGCAGTTCTTC. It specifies CASSSHTNLTRWGNNEQFF.

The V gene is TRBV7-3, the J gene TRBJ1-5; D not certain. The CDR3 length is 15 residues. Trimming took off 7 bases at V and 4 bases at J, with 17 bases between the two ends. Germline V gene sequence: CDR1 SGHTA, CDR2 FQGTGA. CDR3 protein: CASTPLGGMNQPQHF. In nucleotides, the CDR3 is TGTGCCAGCACCCCCTTGGGAGGGATGAATCAGCCCCAGCATTTT.

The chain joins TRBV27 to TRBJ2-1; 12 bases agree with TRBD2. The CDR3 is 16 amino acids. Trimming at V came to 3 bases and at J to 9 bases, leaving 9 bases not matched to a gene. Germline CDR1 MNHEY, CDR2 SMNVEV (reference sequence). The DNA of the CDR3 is TGTGCCAGCAGTTTCCTAAGACTAGCGGGAGTAGTTGAGCAGTTCTTC. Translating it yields CASSFLRLAGVVEQFF.

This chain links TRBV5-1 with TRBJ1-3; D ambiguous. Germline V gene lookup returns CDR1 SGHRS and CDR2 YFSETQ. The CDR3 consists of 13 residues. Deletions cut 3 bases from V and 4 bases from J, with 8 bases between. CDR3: CASSSGGGNTIYF. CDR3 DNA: TGCGCCAGCAGCTCTGGCGGGGGAAACACCATATATTTT.

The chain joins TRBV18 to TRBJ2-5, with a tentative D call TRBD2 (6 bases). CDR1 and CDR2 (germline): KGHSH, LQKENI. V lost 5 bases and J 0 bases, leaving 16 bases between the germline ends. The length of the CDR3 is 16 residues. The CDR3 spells CASSSRGGGYQETQYF. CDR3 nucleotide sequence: TGTGCCAGCTCATCCCGGGGAGGAGGGTACCAAGAGACCCAGTACTTC. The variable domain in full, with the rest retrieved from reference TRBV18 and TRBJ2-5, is NAGVMQNPRHLVRRRGQEARLRCSPMKGHSHVYWYRQLPEEGLKFMVYLQKENIIDESGMPKERFSAEFPKEGPSILRIQQVVRGDSAAYFCASSSRGGGYQETQYFGPGTRLLVL.

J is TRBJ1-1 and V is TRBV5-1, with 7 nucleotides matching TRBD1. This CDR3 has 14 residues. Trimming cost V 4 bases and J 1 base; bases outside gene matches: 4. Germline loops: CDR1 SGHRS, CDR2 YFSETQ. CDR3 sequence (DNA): TGCGCCAGCAGCGGGGACAGACCGAACACTGAAGCTTTCTTT. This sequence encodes CASSGDRPNTEAFF.

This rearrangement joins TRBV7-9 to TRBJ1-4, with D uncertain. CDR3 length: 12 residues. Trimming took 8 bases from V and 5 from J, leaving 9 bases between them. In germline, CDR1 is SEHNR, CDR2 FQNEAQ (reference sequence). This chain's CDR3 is CASGRENEKLFF. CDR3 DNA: TGTGCCAGCGGCCGGGAGAATGAAAAACTGTTTTTT.

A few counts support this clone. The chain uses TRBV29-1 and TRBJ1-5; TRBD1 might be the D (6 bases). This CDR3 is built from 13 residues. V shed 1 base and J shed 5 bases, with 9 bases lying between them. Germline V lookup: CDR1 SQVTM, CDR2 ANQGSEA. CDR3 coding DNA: TGCAGCGTTGAAGTGTCAGGGGATCAGCCCCAGCATTTT. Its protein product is CSVEVSGDQPQHF.

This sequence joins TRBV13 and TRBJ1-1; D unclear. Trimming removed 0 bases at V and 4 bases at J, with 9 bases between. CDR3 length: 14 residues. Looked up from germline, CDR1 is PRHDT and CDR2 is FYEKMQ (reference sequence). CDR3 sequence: CASSLGRLVTEAFF. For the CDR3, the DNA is TGTGCCAGCAGCTTAGGGAGGTTGGTCACTGAAGCTTTCTTT.

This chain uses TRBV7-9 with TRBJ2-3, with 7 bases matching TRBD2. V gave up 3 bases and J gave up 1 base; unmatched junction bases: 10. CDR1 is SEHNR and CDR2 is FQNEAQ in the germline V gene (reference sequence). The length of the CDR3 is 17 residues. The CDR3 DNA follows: TGTGCCAGCAGCTTCCGCCTAGGGGCGGGGGGCACAGATACGCAGTATTTT. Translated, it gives CASSFRLGAGGTDTQYF.

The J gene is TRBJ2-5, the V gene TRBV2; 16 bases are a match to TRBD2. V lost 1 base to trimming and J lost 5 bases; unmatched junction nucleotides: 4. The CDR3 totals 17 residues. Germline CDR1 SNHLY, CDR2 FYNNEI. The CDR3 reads CASSEDGTSGGVETQYF. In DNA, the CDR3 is TGTGCCAGCAGTGAAGATGGGACTAGCGGGGGGGTCGAGACCCAGTACTTC.

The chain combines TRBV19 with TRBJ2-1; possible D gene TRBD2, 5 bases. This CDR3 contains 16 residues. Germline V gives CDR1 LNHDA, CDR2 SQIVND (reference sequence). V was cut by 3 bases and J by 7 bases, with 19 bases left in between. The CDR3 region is CASSMRSGNLGNEQFF. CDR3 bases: TGTGCCAGTAGTATGCGAAGCGGAAATCTAGGTAATGAGCAGTTCTTC.